Below are 14 T cell receptor beta chains sequenced from a single sample in a study of blood T cells in healthy people across ages. A second roughly 6 to 11 cycle PCR used barcoded and J-beta primers. TCRdb reprocessed the 5' RACE reads with MiXCR, giving one entry per CDR3 protein. The sample records more than 450,000 distinct CDR3 sequences, roughly a quarter being singletons. The same specimen was also included in a second study, on T cells of mothers and their children.

Sequencing input: blood. The receptors originated from a boy between 2 and 10 years old in good health.

This clonotype was observed a handful of times. The chain joins TRBV7-2 to TRBJ2-5, with 11 bases that match TRBD2. V shed 5 bases, J shed 5 bases, and the junction held 7 bases outside the gene matches. Germline loops: CDR1 SGHTA, CDR2 FQGNSA. The CDR3 loop spans 15 amino acids. Here the CDR3 reads CASSPTSGKGETQYF. CDR3 coding DNA: TGTGCCAGCAGCCCGACTAGCGGGAAGGGGGAGACCCAGTACTTC.

The chain combines TRBV7-9 with TRBJ2-1; unclear D gene. The CDR3 contains 12 residues. Germline CDR1 reads SEHNR; CDR2 reads FQNEAQ (reference sequence). Trimming left V 4 bases short and J 3 bases short, with 4 bases between. The CDR3 here is CASSSVYNEQFF. DNA of the CDR3: TGTGCCAGCAGCTCGGTCTACAATGAGCAGTTCTTC. The whole variable domain, filled in from reference TRBV7-9 and TRBJ2-1, reads DTGVSQNPRHKITKRGQNVTFRCDPISEHNRLYWYRQTLGQGPEFLTYFQNEAQLEKSRLLSDRFSAERPKGSFSTLEIQRTEQGDSAMYLCASSSVYNEQFFGPGTRLTVL.

J is TRBJ2-5 and V is TRBV7-8; D is undetermined. Germline V gene sequence: CDR1 SGHVS, CDR2 FQNEAQ. Trimming removed 1 base at V and 4 bases at J, with 13 bases between. The CDR3 is 15 amino acids. The CDR3 loop reads CASSLGYTPRETQYF. DNA of the CDR3: TGTGCCAGCAGCTTAGGCTACACCCCGAGAGAGACCCAGTACTTC.

There are many counts of this clonotype. V and J are TRBV5-6 and TRBJ2-3; tentative D call: TRBD2 (6 bases). Trimming took 0 bases from V and 0 from J, leaving 8 bases between them. CDR1 SGHDT and CDR2 YYEEEE come from the germline V gene. The CDR3 is 15 amino acids. The CDR3 DNA follows: TGTGCCAGCAGCTTGGCGGGACTCAGCACAGATACGCAGTATTTT. This gives the protein CASSLAGLSTDTQYF.

This chain connects TRBV5-1 to TRBJ1-2; 8 bases agree with TRBD1. This CDR3 region has 14 residues. Germline V CDR1 and CDR2: SGHRS, YFSETQ. Trimming at V came to 0 bases and at J to 4 bases, leaving 2 bases not matched to a gene. The CDR3 region is CASSLDTGGYGYTF. CDR3 DNA sequence: TGCGCCAGCAGCTTGGATACAGGGGGCTATGGCTACACCTTC.

This chain joins TRBV12-3 or TRBV12-4 and TRBJ1-2, with a possible D match to TRBD1 (5 bases). This CDR3 spans 14 amino acids. V was trimmed by 7 bases and J by 2 bases, leaving 14 bases between them. CDR3: CASNFREDNYGYTF. The CDR3 DNA sequence: TGTGCCAGCAATTTCAGGGAGGACAACTATGGCTACACCTTC.

This clonotype appeared a few times. The rearrangement uses TRBV4-2 and TRBJ2-5; D may correspond to TRBD1 or TRBD2 (6 bases each). This CDR3 is built from 15 residues. Germline loops: CDR1 LGHNA, CDR2 YNFKEQ. Trimming shortened V by 0 bases and J by 4 bases, and 12 bases separated the two germline ends. The CDR3 loop reads CASSQETGAGETQYF. CDR3 DNA sequence: TGTGCCAGCAGCCAAGAAACGGGGGCGGGAGAGACCCAGTACTTC.

The table lists this clonotype with a few counts. The CDR3 DNA reads as TGTGCCAGCAGCCCACAGGCGGGGGACACCGGGGAGCTGTTTTTT. This sequence encodes CASSPQAGDTGELFF. V usage is TRBV9 and J usage is TRBJ2-2, with TRBD2 matching 7 bases. Germline V lookup: CDR1 SGDLS, CDR2 YYNGEE. This CDR3 is 15 amino acids long. The V and J ends lost 4 bases and 3 bases, in that order; junction bases with no gene match: 6.

At least ten counts were recorded for this clonotype. The chain recombines TRBV20-1 with TRBJ2-5, with unresolved D. The CDR3 extends over 15 amino acids. Looked up from germline, CDR1 is DFQATT and CDR2 is SNEGSKA (reference sequence). Between the trimmed V and J ends, which lost 4 bases and 4 bases, there was a span of 19 bases. CDR3 in DNA: TGCAGTGCTAACCCACCCGTGGGGAAGAGAGAGACCCAGTACTTC. Translated: CSANPPVGKRETQYF.

A few counts support this clonotype. The chain uses TRBV20-1 and TRBJ1-2, with 7 positions matching TRBD1. CDR1 is DFQATT and CDR2 is SNEGSKA in the germline V gene (reference sequence). The ends lost 6 bases at V and 6 bases at J; junction bases unmatched: 4. The CDR3 is made up of 11 amino acids. CDR3 in DNA: TGCAGTGCCGAGGGGGCGCATGGCTACACCTTC. Translation: CSAEGAHGYTF.

The chain joins TRBV6-2 or TRBV6-3 to TRBJ2-7, with D perhaps matching TRBD2 (5 bases). V lost 2 bases and J lost 7, with 12 bases in between. The CDR3 spans 13 residues. In germline, CDR1 is MNHEY, CDR2 SVGEGT. The CDR3 protein is CASSYPGSGEQYF. For the CDR3, the DNA is TGTGCCAGCAGTTACCCGGGGAGCGGTGAGCAGTACTTC.

This clonotype was observed a few times. This sequence joins TRBV20-1 and TRBJ2-7, with D unclear. Germline V gives CDR1 DFQATT, CDR2 SNEGSKA (reference sequence). V shed 1 base and J shed 2 bases, with 12 bases lying between them. The CDR3 length is 14 residues. This CDR3 is CSARGTYQTYEQYF. The DNA of the CDR3 is TGCAGTGCTAGAGGAACCTACCAGACCTACGAGCAGTACTTC.

As concerns this clonotype: The junction departs from germline at one end; a sequencing error may be responsible. This chain joins TRBV20-1 and TRBJ2-7; D is perhaps TRBD1 (6 bases). There are 14 residues in the CDR3. The germline gives CDR1 DFQATT, CDR2 SNEGSKA (reference sequence). In DNA form, the CDR3 reads TGCAGTGCTTCCGTGAGAAGGGGGAACTACGAGCAGCACTTC. Encoded protein: CSASVRRGNYEQHF.

The V gene is TRBV6-1, the J gene TRBJ2-1; TRBD1 or TRBD2 may be the D gene (6 bases each). Germline CDR1 reads MNHNS; CDR2 reads SASEGT. The V gene lost 6 bases and the J gene lost 8 bases, with 20 bases spanning the gap. The CDR3 extends over 15 amino acids. Here the CDR3 reads CASRLRGSGGDEQFF. The CDR3 DNA follows: TGTGCCAGCAGGTTACGGGGTTCCGGGGGCGATGAGCAGTTCTTC.